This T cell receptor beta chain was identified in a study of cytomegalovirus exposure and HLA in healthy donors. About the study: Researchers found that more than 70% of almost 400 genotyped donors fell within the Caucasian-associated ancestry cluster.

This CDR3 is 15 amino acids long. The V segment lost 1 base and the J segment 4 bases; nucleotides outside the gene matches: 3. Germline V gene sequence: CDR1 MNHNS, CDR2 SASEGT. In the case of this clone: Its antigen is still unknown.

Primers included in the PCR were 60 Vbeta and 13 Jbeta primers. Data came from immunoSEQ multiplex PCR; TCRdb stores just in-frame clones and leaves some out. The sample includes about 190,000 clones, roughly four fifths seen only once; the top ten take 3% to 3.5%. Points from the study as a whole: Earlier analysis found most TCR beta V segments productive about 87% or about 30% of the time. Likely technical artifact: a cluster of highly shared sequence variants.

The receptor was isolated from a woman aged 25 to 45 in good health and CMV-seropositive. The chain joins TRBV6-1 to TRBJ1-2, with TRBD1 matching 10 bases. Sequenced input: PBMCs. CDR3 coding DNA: TGTGCCAGCAGTGAAGAAGGGACAGGGGCCTATGGCTACACCTTC. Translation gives CASSEEGTGAYGYTF.